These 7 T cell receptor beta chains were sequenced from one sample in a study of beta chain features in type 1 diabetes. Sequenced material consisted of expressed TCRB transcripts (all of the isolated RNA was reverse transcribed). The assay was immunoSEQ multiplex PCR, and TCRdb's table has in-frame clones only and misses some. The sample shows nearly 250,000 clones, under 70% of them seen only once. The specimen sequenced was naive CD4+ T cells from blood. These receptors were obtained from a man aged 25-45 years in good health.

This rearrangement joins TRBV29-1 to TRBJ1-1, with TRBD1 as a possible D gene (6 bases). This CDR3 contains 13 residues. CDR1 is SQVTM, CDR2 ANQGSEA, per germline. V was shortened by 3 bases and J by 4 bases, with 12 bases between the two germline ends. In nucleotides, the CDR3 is TGCAGCGTTGATCTGGGAGGGGGCACTGAAGCTTTCTTT. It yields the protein CSVDLGGGTEAFF. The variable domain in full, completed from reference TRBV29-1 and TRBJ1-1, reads SAVISQKPSRDICQRGTSLTIQCQVDSQVTMMFWYRQQPGQSLTLIATANQGSEATYESGFVIDKFPISRPNLTFSTLTVSNMSPEDSSIYLCSVDLGGGTEAFFGQGTRLTVV.

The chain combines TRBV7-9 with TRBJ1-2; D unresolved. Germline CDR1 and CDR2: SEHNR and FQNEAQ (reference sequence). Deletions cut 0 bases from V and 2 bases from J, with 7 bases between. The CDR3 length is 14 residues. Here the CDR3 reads CASSLAPQNYGYTF. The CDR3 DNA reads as TGTGCCAGCAGCTTAGCGCCACAGAACTATGGCTACACCTTC.

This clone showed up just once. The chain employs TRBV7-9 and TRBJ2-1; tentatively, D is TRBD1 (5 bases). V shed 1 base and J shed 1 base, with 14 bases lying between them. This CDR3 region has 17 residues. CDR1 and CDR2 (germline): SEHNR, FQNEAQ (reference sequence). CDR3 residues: CASSLEGQGWSYNEQFF. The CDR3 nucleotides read TGTGCCAGCAGCTTAGAGGGCCAGGGATGGTCCTACAATGAGCAGTTCTTC.

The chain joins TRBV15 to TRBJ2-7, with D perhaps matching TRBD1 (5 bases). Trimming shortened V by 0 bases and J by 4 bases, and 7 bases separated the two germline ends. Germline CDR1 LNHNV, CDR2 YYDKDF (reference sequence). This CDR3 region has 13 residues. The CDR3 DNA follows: TGTGCCACCAGCAGAGAGGGGCTATACGAGCAGTACTTC. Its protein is CATSREGLYEQYF. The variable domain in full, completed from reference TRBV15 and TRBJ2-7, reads DAMVIQNPRYQVTQFGKPVTLSCSQTLNHNVMYWYQQKSSQAPKLLFHYYDKDFNNEADTPDNFQSRRPNTSFCFLDIRSPGLGDTAMYLCATSREGLYEQYFGPGTRLTVT.

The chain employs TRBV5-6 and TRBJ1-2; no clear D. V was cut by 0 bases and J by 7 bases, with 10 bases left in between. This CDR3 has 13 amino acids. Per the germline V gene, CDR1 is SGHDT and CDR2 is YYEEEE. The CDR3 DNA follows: TGTGCCAGCAGCTTGGCGGCCGGGTTTGGCTACACCTTC. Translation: CASSLAAGFGYTF.

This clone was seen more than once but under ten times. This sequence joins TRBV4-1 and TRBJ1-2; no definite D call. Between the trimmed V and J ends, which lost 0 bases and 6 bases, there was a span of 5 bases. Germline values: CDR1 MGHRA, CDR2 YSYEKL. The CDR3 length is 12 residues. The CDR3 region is CASSQEQNGYTF. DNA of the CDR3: TGCGCCAGCAGCCAAGAGCAGAATGGCTACACCTTC.

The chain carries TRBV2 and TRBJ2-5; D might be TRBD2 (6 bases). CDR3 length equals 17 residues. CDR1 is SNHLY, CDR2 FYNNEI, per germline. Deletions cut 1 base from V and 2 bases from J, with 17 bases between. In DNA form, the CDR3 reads TGTGCCAGCAGTGAAGGGGGAAACCGGGGACTTCAAGAGACCCAGTACTTC. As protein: CASSEGGNRGLQETQYF.